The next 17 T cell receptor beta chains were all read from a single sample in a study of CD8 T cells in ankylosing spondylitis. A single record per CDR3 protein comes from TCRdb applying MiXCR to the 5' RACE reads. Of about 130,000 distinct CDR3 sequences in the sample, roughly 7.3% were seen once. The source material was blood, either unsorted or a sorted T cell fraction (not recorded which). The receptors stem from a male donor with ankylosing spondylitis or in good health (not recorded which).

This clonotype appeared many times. The CDR3 loop is CSAGSSSTDTQYF. Written as DNA, the CDR3 is TGCAGTGCTGGGTCCAGTAGCACAGATACGCAGTATTTT. The gene calls are TRBV20-1 and TRBJ2-3; no definite D call. The CDR3 has 13 residues. In germline, CDR1 is DFQATT, CDR2 SNEGSKA (reference sequence). The V end lost 5 bases, the J end lost 0 bases, and 9 bases lay between the germline ends.

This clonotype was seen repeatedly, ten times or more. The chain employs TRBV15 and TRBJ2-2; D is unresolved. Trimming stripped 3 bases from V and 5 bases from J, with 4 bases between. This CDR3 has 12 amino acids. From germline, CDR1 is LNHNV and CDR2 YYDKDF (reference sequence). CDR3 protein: CATSSSTGELFF. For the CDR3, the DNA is TGTGCCACCAGCAGCTCTACCGGGGAGCTGTTTTTT.

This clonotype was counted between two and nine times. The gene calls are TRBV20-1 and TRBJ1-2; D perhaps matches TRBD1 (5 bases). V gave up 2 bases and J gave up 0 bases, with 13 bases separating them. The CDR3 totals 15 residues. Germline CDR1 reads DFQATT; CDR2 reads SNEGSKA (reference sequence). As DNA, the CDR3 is TGCAGTGCTAGACCAGGGCGGGAATCTAACTATGGCTACACCTTC. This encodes CSARPGRESNYGYTF.

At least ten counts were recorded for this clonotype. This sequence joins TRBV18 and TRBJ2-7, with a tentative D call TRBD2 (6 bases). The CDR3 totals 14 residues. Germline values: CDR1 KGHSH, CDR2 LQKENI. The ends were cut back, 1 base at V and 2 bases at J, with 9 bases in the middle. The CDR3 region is CASSPREVAYEQYF. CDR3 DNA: TGTGCCAGCTCACCACGGGAGGTGGCCTACGAGCAGTACTTC.

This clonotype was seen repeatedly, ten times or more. The CDR3 sequence: CASHRGGGAYNSPLHF. CDR3 coding DNA: TGTGCCAGCCATCGCGGGGGAGGGGCCTATAATTCACCCCTCCACTTT. This chain joins TRBV12-3 or TRBV12-4 and TRBJ1-6, with D perhaps TRBD1 (5 bases). This CDR3 has 16 amino acids. Trimming took 8 bases from V and 2 from J, leaving 16 bases between them.

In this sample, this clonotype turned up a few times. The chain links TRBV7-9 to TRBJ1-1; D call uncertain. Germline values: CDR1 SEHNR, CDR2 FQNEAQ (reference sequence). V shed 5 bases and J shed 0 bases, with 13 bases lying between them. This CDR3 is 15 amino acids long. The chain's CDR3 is CASSPNILMNTEAFF. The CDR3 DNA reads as TGTGCCAGCAGCCCTAATATACTTATGAACACTGAAGCTTTCTTT.

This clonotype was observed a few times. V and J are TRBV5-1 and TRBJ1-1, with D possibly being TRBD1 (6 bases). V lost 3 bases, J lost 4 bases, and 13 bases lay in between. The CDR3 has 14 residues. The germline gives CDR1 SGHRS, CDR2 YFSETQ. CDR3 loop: CASSWGGASTEAFF. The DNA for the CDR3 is TGCGCCAGCAGCTGGGGGGGCGCGAGCACTGAAGCTTTCTTT.

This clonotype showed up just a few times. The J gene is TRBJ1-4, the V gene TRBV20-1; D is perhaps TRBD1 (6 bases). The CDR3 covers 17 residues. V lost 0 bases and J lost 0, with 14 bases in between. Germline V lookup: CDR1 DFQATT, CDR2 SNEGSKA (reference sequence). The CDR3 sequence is CSARDKDSLATNEKLFF. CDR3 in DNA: TGCAGTGCTAGAGATAAGGACAGCCTGGCAACTAATGAAAAACTGTTTTTT.

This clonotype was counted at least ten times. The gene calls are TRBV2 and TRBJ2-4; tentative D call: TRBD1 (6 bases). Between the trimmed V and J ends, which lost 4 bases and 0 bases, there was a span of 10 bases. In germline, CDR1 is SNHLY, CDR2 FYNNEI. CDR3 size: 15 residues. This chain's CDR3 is CASSGTAQAKNIQYF. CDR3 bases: TGTGCCAGCAGTGGGACAGCCCAAGCCAAAAACATTCAGTACTTC.

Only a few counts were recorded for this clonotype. The CDR3 nucleotides read TGTGCCAGCAGCTTGTGGCCCGGGGGTCGGCGCGGGGAGCTGTTTTTT. It yields the protein CASSLWPGGRRGELFF. This chain joins TRBV5-5 and TRBJ2-2; tentatively, D is TRBD2 (6 bases). The length of the CDR3 is 16 residues. Looked up from germline, CDR1 is SGHKS and CDR2 is YYEKEE (reference sequence). V was shortened by 1 base and J by 7 bases, with 17 bases between the two germline ends.

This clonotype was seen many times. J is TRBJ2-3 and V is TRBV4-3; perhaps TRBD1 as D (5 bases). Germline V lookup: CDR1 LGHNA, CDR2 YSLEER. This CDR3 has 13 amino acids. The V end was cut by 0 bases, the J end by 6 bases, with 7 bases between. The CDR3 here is CASSQEGHDTQYF. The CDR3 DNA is TGCGCCAGCAGCCAAGAGGGGCACGATACGCAGTATTTT.

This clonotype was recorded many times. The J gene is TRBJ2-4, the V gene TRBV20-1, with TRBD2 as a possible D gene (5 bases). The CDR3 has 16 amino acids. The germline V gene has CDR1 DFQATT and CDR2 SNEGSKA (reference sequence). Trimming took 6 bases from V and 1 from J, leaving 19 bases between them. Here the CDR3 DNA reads TGCAGTGCGACCCGGGGTGGCCCTGGGGCCAAAAACATTCAGTACTTC. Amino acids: CSATRGGPGAKNIQYF.

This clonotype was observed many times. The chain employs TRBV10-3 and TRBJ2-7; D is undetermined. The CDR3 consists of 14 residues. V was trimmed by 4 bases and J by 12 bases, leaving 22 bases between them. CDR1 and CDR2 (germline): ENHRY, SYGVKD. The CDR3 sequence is CAISVLPRGPLSYF. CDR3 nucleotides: TGTGCCATCAGTGTACTTCCTCGTGGGCCCCTTTCGTACTTC.

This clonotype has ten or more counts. In nucleotides, the CDR3 is TGCGCCAGCAGCCAGGGTATCCGGGACAGGGGTGGCTACACCTTC. This encodes CASSQGIRDRGGYTF. The rearrangement uses TRBV4-1 and TRBJ1-2, with 10 bases fitting TRBD1. Germline V CDR1 and CDR2: MGHRA, YSYEKL. V lost 3 bases and J lost 7; bases outside the gene matches: 8. CDR3 length: 15 amino acids.

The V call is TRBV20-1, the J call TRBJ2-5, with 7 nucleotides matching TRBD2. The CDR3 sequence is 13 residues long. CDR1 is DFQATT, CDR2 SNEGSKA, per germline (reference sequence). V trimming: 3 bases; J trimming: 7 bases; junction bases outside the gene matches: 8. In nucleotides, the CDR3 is TGCAGTGCTAGTCTGGGAGGGAGGGTGACCCAGTACTTC. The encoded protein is CSASLGGRVTQYF.

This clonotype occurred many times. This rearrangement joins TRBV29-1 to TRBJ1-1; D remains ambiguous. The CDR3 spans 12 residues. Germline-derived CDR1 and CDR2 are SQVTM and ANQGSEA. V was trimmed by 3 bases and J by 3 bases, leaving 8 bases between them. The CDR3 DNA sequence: TGCAGCGTTGATGGGGTGCACACTGAAGCTTTCTTT. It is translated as CSVDGVHTEAFF.

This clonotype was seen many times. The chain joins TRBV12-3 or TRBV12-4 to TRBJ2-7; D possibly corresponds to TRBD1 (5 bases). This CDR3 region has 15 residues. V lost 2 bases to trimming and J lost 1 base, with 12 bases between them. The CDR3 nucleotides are TGTGCCAGCAGTTTACAGGGCTTAACGTCCTACGAGCAGTACTTC. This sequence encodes CASSLQGLTSYEQYF.